One TCR beta chain is described in this entry. Its antigen is currently unknown. This sample was included in a study of monozygotic twins with inflammatory bowel disease. Points from the study as a whole: No separation of different T cell subtypes was possible. IBD patients exhibited fewer clonotypes shared with other individuals than healthy twins, particularly with disease activity.

The blood volume drawn from each donor was roughly 2.7 ml. Following a re-call of the 5' RACE reads, TCRdb has one entry per CDR3 protein and lacks DNA. The sample data list about 300,000 distinct CDR3 sequences. The sequencing sample was made of blood. The TCR comes from a human donor with ulcerative colitis or Crohn's disease, or a healthy co-twin of an affected twin (not recorded which).

CDR3 amino acids: CASSPGLAGVNTGELFF. The genes are TRBV7-9 and TRBJ2-2; TCRdb lists TRBD2, though no DNA is available to test this call. Germline CDR1 reads SEHNR; CDR2 reads FQNEAQ (reference sequence). The CDR3 runs to 17 residues.